These T cell receptor beta chains were read from a single sample in a study of shared clonotypes between healthy human individuals. Clones were read by immunoSEQ multiplex PCR, and TCRdb kept only the in-frame ones, dropping some. The profile shows approximately 2.5 million clones, under 95% of them singletons. The sequenced sample was naive CD4+ T cells from PBMCs. The receptors here all came from a man between 18 and 35 years old in good health. Some clones in this sample may be carry-over from other donors' samples. Each CDR3 is given with its conserved first and last residue. The D gene is left open where the match is weak. Only some rows state a clone size, as once, few, many or a class for expanded clones.

j_call v_call clone_size d_call cdr3_aa cdr3_nt
TRBJ2-7 TRBV10-3 NA NA CAISESQGNYEQYF TGTGCCATCAGTGAGTCCCAGGGCAACTACGAGCAGTACTTC
TRBJ2-5 TRBV5-1 NA TRBD1 CASSLQSGGGGETQYF TGCGCCAGCAGCTTACAATCAGGGGGCGGAGGAGAGACCCAGTACTTC
TRBJ2-1 TRBV2 NA NA CASSDGQSRGSYNEQFF TGTGCCAGCAGTGACGGGCAGTCTCGCGGCTCCTACAATGAGCAGTTCTTC
TRBJ1-2 TRBV2 NA TRBD1 CASRPETGTAYGYTF TGTGCCAGCAGGCCTGAGACCGGGACAGCCTATGGCTACACCTTC
TRBJ1-2 TRBV19 NA NA CASRSRGLYGYTF TGTGCCAGTCGAAGCAGGGGACTATATGGCTACACCTTC
TRBJ1-2 TRBV6-6 NA TRBD1 CASSYSQGPNYGYTF TGTGCCAGCAGTTACTCACAGGGGCCGAACTATGGCTACACCTTC
TRBJ2-1 TRBV4-1 NA NA CASSLVGLDEQFF TGCGCCAGCAGCCTTGTAGGGCTTGATGAGCAGTTCTTC
TRBJ1-1 TRBV7-9 once TRBD1 CASSFGTGVFSAFF TGTGCCAGCAGCTTTGGGACAGGGGTATTCTCAGCTTTCTTT
TRBJ2-1 TRBV6-5 NA TRBD1 CASSYSGTGFNEQFF TGTGCCAGCAGTTACTCCGGGACAGGGTTCAATGAGCAGTTCTTC
TRBJ1-2 TRBV5-1 NA TRBD1 CASSLLTGGNYGYTF TGCGCCAGCAGCTTACTGACAGGGGGTAACTATGGCTACACCTTC
TRBJ2-7 TRBV19 NA NA CASSRQSSYEQYF TGTGCCAGTAGTCGCCAGAGCTCCTACGAGCAGTACTTC
TRBJ1-2 TRBV28 NA NA CASSFSINYGYTF TGTGCCAGCAGTTTTTCTATCAACTATGGCTACACCTTC
TRBJ1-1 TRBV28 NA TRBD1 CASRPTGGYTEAFF TGTGCCAGCAGACCTACAGGGGGTTACACTGAAGCTTTCTTT
TRBJ1-2 TRBV5-1 NA TRBD1 CASSLGIDRVYGYTF TGCGCCAGCAGCTTGGGAATTGACAGGGTCTATGGCTACACCTTC
TRBJ2-2 TRBV7-3 NA TRBD2 CASSQGLAGYGELFF TGTGCCAGCAGCCAGGGACTAGCGGGATACGGGGAGCTGTTTTTT
TRBJ2-1 TRBV18 NA NA CASSPDNLPYNEQFF TGTGCCAGCTCACCAGACAACCTCCCTTACAATGAGCAGTTCTTC
TRBJ1-1 TRBV5-4 NA NA CASSFEAPGTEAFF TGTGCCAGCAGCTTCGAGGCGCCGGGCACTGAAGCTTTCTTT
TRBJ2-2 TRBV4-3 NA NA CASSQHQPGAVGELFF TGCGCCAGCAGCCAACATCAGCCAGGGGCTGTCGGGGAGCTGTTTTTT
TRBJ2-7 TRBV6-5 NA TRBD1 CASRVMDRAYEQYF TGTGCCAGCAGGGTCATGGACAGGGCCTACGAGCAGTACTTC
TRBJ2-2 TRBV11-2 NA TRBD1 CASSFGTGGGELFF TGTGCCAGCAGCTTCGGGACAGGGGGCGGGGAGCTGTTTTTT
TRBJ1-5 TRBV21-1 few NA CASSNDFPELRNQPQHF TGTGCCAGCAGCAATGATTTCCCTGAGCTCCGCAATCAGCCCCAGCATTTT
TRBJ2-7 TRBV5-1 NA NA CASSFIGTYEQYF TGCGCCAGCAGCTTCATAGGCACCTACGAGCAGTACTTC
TRBJ1-3 TRBV28 NA NA CASRPHLGTDSGNTIYF TGTGCCAGCAGACCCCATCTTGGGACTGACTCTGGAAACACCATATATTTT
TRBJ2-3 TRBV7-3 NA NA CASSLLGASTDTQYF TGTGCCAGCAGCTTGCTCGGGGCTAGCACAGATACGCAGTATTTT
TRBJ2-1 TRBV11-2 NA TRBD2 CASAGWREFNNEQFF TGTGCCAGCGCTGGCTGGCGGGAGTTCAACAATGAGCAGTTCTTC
TRBJ2-5 TRBV5-4 once NA CASSLGQRGETQYF TGTGCCAGCAGCTTGGGACAGCGCGGAGAGACCCAGTACTTC
TRBJ2-5 TRBV7-2 NA NA CASSLSAFETQYF TGTGCCAGCAGCTTAAGTGCATTCGAGACCCAGTACTTC
TRBJ2-2 TRBV5-3 NA TRBD2 CARSFPGLATEIANTGELFF TGTGCCAGAAGCTTTCCGGGACTAGCAACCGAAATAGCGAACACCGGGGAGCTGTTTTTT
TRBJ2-2 TRBV4-1 NA NA CASSQGSLGTGELFF TGCGCCAGCAGCCAGGGGTCCCTAGGGACAGGGGAGCTGTTTTTT